Sequencing of this T cell receptor beta chain was carried out in a study of OX40 agonist ivuxolimab in advanced cancers. The overall study: Across the patients, intravenous ivuxolimab was delivered every 2 weeks at 0.01 to 10 mg/kg. Averaging 60 years in age, with a range of roughly 20 to 80, the cohort was 65% to 85% male. Hepatocellular carcinoma, melanoma, renal cell or head and neck cancer affected the dose-escalation patients. Partial responses were achieved by three patients: one hepatocellular carcinoma, two cutaneous melanoma.

The CDR3 is 13 amino acids. Germline CDR1 MNHNY, CDR2 SVGAGI (reference sequence). V was clipped by 7 bases and J by 6 bases, with 10 bases between them. Profiling relied on immunoSEQ multiplex PCR, and the TCRdb table lists in-frame clones only, not all of them. The sample has fewer than 70,000 clones, less than 90% seen once. Sequenced material: CD4+ or CD8+ T cells sorted from blood, taken in a trial of the OX40 agonist ivuxolimab. This rearrangement joins TRBV6-6 to TRBJ1-6; D call uncertain. This receptor was taken from an adult with an advanced solid tumor such as melanoma, head and neck, liver or kidney cancer. CDR3 bases: TGTGCCAGCAAGATCTGGGGTAATTCACCCCTCCACTTT. Its protein product is CASKIWGNSPLHF.